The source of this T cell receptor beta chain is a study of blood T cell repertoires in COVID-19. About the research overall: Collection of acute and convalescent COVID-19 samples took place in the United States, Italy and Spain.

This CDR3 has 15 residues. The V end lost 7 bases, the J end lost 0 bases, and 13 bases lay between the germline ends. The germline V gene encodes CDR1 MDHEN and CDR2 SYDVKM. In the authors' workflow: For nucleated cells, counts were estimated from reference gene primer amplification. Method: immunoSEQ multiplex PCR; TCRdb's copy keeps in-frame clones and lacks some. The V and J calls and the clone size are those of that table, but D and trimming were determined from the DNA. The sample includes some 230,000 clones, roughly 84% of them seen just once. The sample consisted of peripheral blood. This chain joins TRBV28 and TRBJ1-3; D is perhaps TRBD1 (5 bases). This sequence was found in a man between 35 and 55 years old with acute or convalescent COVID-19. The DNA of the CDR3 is TGTGCCAGCACGGTACAGGAATCCTCTGGAAACACCATATATTTT. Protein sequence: CASTVQESSGNTIYF.